This T cell receptor (beta chain) comes out of a study of T cells in Graves' hyperthyroidism and ophthalmopathy. Ophthalmopathy patients all had a Clinical Activity Score of at least 3, a NOSPECS grade of at least 4 and disease under 3 months old. Germline lookup yields CDR1 DFQATT and CDR2 SNEGSKA (reference sequence). The CDR3 totals 16 residues. V lost 0 bases and J lost 2; bases outside the gene matches: 5. This clonotype was seen at least ten times. Its cognate antigen is unknown. RNA transcripts gave rise to amplified TCR beta CDR3 regions. A first-round RT-PCR of the TCR CDR3 used the HTBI primer set. Each CDR3 protein is one row after TCRdb ran MiXCR on the multiplex PCR reads. The sample contains 400,000 or so distinct CDR3 sequences, approximately 14% of which appear only once. Study-level findings and limits: Blood also showed most of the thyroid clonotypes that were expanded above 0.001. With a median lead of around 6.7 months before onset, the model predicted ophthalmopathy.

This chain joins TRBV20-1 and TRBJ2-3; 10 positions match TRBD1. This TCR came from a woman aged 30 to 39 with Graves' ophthalmopathy. Sequenced input: blood. Here the CDR3 DNA reads TGCAGTGCTAGAGATGTGACAGGGGGCACCACAGATACGCAGTATTTT. Translation: CSARDVTGGTTDTQYF.